This T cell receptor beta chain was identified during a study of blood T cell repertoires in COVID-19. Study information: Samples taken during acute and convalescent COVID-19 were collected in the United States, Italy and Spain.

The CDR3 is 13 amino acids. Germline CDR1 is SGHNT and CDR2 is YENEEA. Trimming stripped 1 base from V and 8 bases from J, with 9 bases between. Enrolment of Seattle patients took place during active infection, and they were followed longitudinally. Methods used by the authors: For nucleated cells, counts were estimated from reference gene primer amplification. The repertoire was sequenced with immunoSEQ multiplex PCR; TCRdb's copy has only in-frame clones and lacks some. The DNA gave D and trimming, while V, J and clone size come from that table. The sample lists more than 300,000 clones, roughly 90% occurring once.

The sample consisted of peripheral blood. The source is a woman between 65 and 79 years old with COVID-19, enrolled during active disease. The rearrangement joins TRBV11-3 to TRBJ1-3; D unclear. The CDR3 reads CASSLARGDTIYF. The DNA for the CDR3 is TGTGCCAGCAGCTTAGCGAGAGGAGACACCATATATTTT.